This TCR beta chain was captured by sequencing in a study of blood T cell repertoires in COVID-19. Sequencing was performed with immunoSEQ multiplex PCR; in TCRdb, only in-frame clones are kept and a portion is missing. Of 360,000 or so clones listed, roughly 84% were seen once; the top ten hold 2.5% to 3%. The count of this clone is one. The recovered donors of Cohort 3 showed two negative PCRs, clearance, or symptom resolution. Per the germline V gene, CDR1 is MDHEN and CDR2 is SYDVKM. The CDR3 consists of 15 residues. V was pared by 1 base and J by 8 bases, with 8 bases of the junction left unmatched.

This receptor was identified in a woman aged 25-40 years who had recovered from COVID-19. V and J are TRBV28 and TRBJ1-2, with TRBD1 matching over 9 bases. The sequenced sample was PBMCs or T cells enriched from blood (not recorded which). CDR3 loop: CASSLFDRGYGGYTF. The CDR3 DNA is TGTGCCAGCAGTTTATTCGACAGGGGGTACGGAGGCTACACCTTC.